The 21 T cell receptor beta chains below were found in one sample sequenced in a study of cytomegalovirus exposure and HLA in healthy donors. Amplification used 60 Vbeta primers and 13 Jbeta primers. Repertoires were generated with immunoSEQ multiplex PCR, while TCRdb's copy carries only in-frame clones and drops some. This table holds approximately 88,000 clones, about 80% found once. The specimen sequenced was PBMCs. The receptors derive from a male donor in good health and CMV-seronegative.

The chain joins TRBV9 to TRBJ2-3, with D maybe TRBD1 (6 bases). The length of the CDR3 is 15 residues. V lost 0 bases to trimming and J lost 3 bases, with 11 bases between them. The germline CDR1 and CDR2 sequences are SGDLS and YYNGEE. The CDR3 sequence is CASSVASGATDTQYF. CDR3 in DNA: TGTGCCAGCAGCGTAGCGTCAGGGGCAACAGATACGCAGTATTTT.

The chain has TRBV2 and TRBJ1-1, with 7 bases identical to TRBD1. This CDR3 is built from 14 residues. The germline V gene has CDR1 SNHLY and CDR2 FYNNEI. Germline trimming cut 6 bases from V and 1 base from J; bases unmatched to any gene: 5. CDR3 sequence (DNA): TGTGCCAGCAGCCGACAGGGACCGAACACTGAAGCTTTCTTT. Translation gives CASSRQGPNTEAFF.

This clone showed up just a few times. The chain employs TRBV7-2 and TRBJ2-3; 7 bases are a match to TRBD1. From germline, CDR1 is SGHTA and CDR2 FQGNSA. V gave up 5 bases and J gave up 1 base; unmatched junction bases: 9. This CDR3 spans 16 amino acids. CDR3 bases: TGTGCCAGCAGCCGCAGGGGGACGGTGGGCACAGATACGCAGTATTTT. Protein: CASSRRGTVGTDTQYF.

This chain links TRBV7-2 with TRBJ2-1; 7 bases map to TRBD1. The CDR3 spans 15 residues. After removal of 3 bases from V and 4 bases from J, the junction contained 6 bases not matched to a gene. CDR1 and CDR2 (germline): SGHTA, FQGNSA. Written as DNA, the CDR3 is TGTGCCAGCAGCTTGTGGACAGGCCCTTACAATGAGCAGTTCTTC. This translates into CASSLWTGPYNEQFF.

The rearrangement joins TRBV5-1 to TRBJ2-5; the D gene is possibly TRBD1 (6 bases). The CDR3 loop spans 13 amino acids. The V end lost 7 bases, the J end lost 5 bases, and 15 bases lay between the germline ends. Germline lookup yields CDR1 SGHRS and CDR2 YFSETQ. In DNA form, the CDR3 reads TGCGCCAGCTCGACAGGTTTGGGGGAGACCCAGTACTTC. Its protein is CASSTGLGETQYF.

The J gene is TRBJ1-1, the V gene TRBV19; D remains unclear. Trimming stripped 7 bases from V and 0 bases from J, with 18 bases between. Germline V gene data show CDR1 as LNHDA and CDR2 as SQIVND (reference sequence). There are 16 residues in the CDR3. The CDR3 nucleotides read TGTGCCAGTAAAGGGTTGGCAGGAGGTATGAACACTGAAGCTTTCTTT. Amino acids: CASKGLAGGMNTEAFF. Full variable domain (rest looked up from reference TRBV19 and TRBJ1-1): DGGITQSPKYLFRKEGQNVTLSCEQNLNHDAMYWYRQDPGQGLRLIYYSQIVNDFQKGDIAEGYSVSREKKESFPLTVTSAQKNPTAFYLCASKGLAGGMNTEAFFGQGTRLTVV.

This clone was seen just once. The CDR3 loop is CASRTTGKETQYF. CDR3 nucleotides: TGTGCCAGCAGAACAACAGGGAAAGAGACCCAGTACTTC. The chain combines TRBV19 with TRBJ2-5, with D perhaps matching TRBD1 (6 bases). Trimming took off 9 bases at V and 3 bases at J, with 14 bases between the two ends. The CDR3 runs 13 residues. CDR1 and CDR2 from the germline V gene are LNHDA and SQIVND (reference sequence).

The V and J genes are TRBV6-5 and TRBJ1-5; 8 bases match TRBD1. This CDR3 has 15 residues. V lost 6 bases and J lost 2; bases outside the gene matches: 6. Per the germline V gene, CDR1 is MNHEY and CDR2 is SVGAGI. CDR3 in DNA: TGTGCCAGCAGAAAAGGACAGGGAGGCAATCAGCCCCAGCATTTT. Amino acids: CASRKGQGGNQPQHF.

This clone was observed a single time. The rearrangement links TRBV11-2 to TRBJ2-2; a weak D match, TRBD2 (5 bases). CDR3 size: 12 residues. Trimming cost V 5 bases and J 5 bases, with 6 bases left between them. Germline V gives CDR1 SGHAT, CDR2 FQNNGV. The CDR3 DNA is TGTGCCAGCAGCCGGGGAACCGGGGAGCTGTTTTTT. It specifies CASSRGTGELFF.

J is TRBJ2-6 and V is TRBV6-4; the D gene is possibly TRBD2 (5 bases). Trimming took off 0 bases at V and 4 bases at J, with 13 bases between the two ends. Per the germline V gene, CDR1 is MRHNA and CDR2 is SNTAGT. CDR3 length: 17 residues. The CDR3 loop is CASSDSFKSGGANVLTF. The CDR3 DNA reads as TGTGCCAGCAGTGACTCGTTTAAGTCGGGAGGGGCCAACGTCCTGACTTTC.

The V gene is TRBV5-1, the J gene TRBJ1-1; D perhaps matches TRBD1 (5 bases). In germline, CDR1 is SGHRS, CDR2 YFSETQ. The CDR3 spans 14 residues. Trimming left V 4 bases short and J 1 base short, with 11 bases between. This chain's CDR3 is CASSVRGGNTEAFF. The CDR3 DNA reads as TGCGCCAGCAGCGTTCGGGGGGGGAACACTGAAGCTTTCTTT.

The V gene is TRBV6-6, the J gene TRBJ1-6; possibly TRBD1 for D (6 bases). Per germline, CDR1 MNHNY and CDR2 SVGAGI (reference sequence). The CDR3 has 14 residues. Trimming cost V 7 bases and J 9 bases, with 16 bases left between them. The CDR3 is CASTPGQTISPLHF. CDR3 nucleotide sequence: TGTGCCAGCACCCCGGGACAAACCATTTCACCCCTCCACTTT.

The chain recombines TRBV28 with TRBJ1-1, with TRBD1 as a possible D gene (5 bases). The CDR3 has 16 amino acids. Germline-derived CDR1 and CDR2 are MDHEN and SYDVKM. Trimming took 4 bases from V and 6 from J, leaving 21 bases between them. The CDR3 DNA is TGTGCCAGCAGTTACCCCCGGGGAGGGGCGGGCGCTGAAGCTTTCTTT. Translation: CASSYPRGGAGAEAFF.

This clone was counted only a few times. The chain employs TRBV30 and TRBJ2-5; 9 bases map to TRBD2. V trimming: 2 bases; J trimming: 2 bases; junction bases outside the gene matches: 6. Germline loops: CDR1 GTSNPN, CDR2 SVGIG (reference sequence). This CDR3 contains 15 residues. The CDR3 spells CAWSKKRGVQETQYF. The CDR3 DNA reads as TGTGCCTGGAGTAAAAAGCGGGGGGTACAAGAGACCCAGTACTTC.

The chain combines TRBV5-4 with TRBJ2-2; 12 positions match TRBD1. Germline V gene data show CDR1 as SGHNT and CDR2 as YYREEE (reference sequence). The CDR3 spans 16 residues. V shed 3 bases, J shed 3 bases, and the junction held 3 bases outside the gene matches. CDR3 residues: CASSSGDRGHTGELFF. The CDR3, as DNA: TGTGCCAGCAGCTCGGGGGACAGGGGGCACACCGGGGAGCTGTTTTTT.

The V call is TRBV9, the J call TRBJ1-6; D remains ambiguous. This CDR3 region has 15 residues. Germline V gene sequence: CDR1 SGDLS, CDR2 YYNGEE. V was trimmed by 4 bases and J by 6 bases, leaving 14 bases between them. The CDR3 protein is CASSLDLISNSPLHF. CDR3 coding DNA: TGTGCCAGCAGCCTCGACTTGATCAGTAATTCACCCCTCCACTTT.

V and J are TRBV6-6 and TRBJ2-7; maybe TRBD2 (5 bases). Germline lookup yields CDR1 MNHNY and CDR2 SVGAGI (reference sequence). V shed 2 bases and J shed 3 bases, with 11 bases lying between them. The CDR3 consists of 14 residues. CDR3 loop: CASSYGVGSYEQYF. For the CDR3, the DNA is TGTGCCAGCAGTTACGGCGTAGGGAGCTACGAGCAGTACTTC.

This clone was seen once. The chain links TRBV11-2 to TRBJ2-7; D not resolved. Germline V gene lookup returns CDR1 SGHAT and CDR2 FQNNGV. The V gene lost 1 base and the J gene lost 2 bases, with 9 bases spanning the gap. This CDR3 spans 14 amino acids. CDR3 loop: CASSLGASTYEQYF. Here the CDR3 DNA reads TGTGCCAGCAGCTTAGGGGCATCTACCTACGAGCAGTACTTC.

The chain couples TRBV5-1 to TRBJ2-2; TRBD1 agrees at 8 bases. This CDR3 region has 16 residues. Germline trimming cut 4 bases from V and 0 bases from J; bases unmatched to any gene: 5. Germline V gene data show CDR1 as SGHRS and CDR2 as YFSETQ. CDR3 amino acids: CASSIRTGPNTGELFF. The CDR3, as DNA: TGCGCCAGCAGCATCCGGACAGGGCCGAACACCGGGGAGCTGTTTTTT.

The chain links TRBV9 to TRBJ1-2; 7 nucleotides line up with TRBD1. The V gene end was trimmed by 0 bases and the J gene end by 6 bases; junction bases not matched to a gene: 8. Germline V gene data show CDR1 as SGDLS and CDR2 as YYNGEE. The CDR3 runs 15 residues. The CDR3 DNA reads as TGTGCCAGCAGCGTAGGGTGGCCAGGGGGTGATGGCTACACCTTC. This codes for CASSVGWPGGDGYTF. Looking up the rest from reference TRBV9 and TRBJ1-2 gives the full variable domain: DSGVTQTPKHLITATGQRVTLRCSPRSGDLSVYWYQQSLDQGLQFLIQYYNGEERAKGNILERFSAQQFPDLHSELNLSSLELGDSALYFCASSVGWPGGDGYTFGSGTRLTVV.

This clone counts as medium-sized. The rearrangement joins TRBV5-6 to TRBJ1-5, with unresolved D. V was clipped by 1 base and J by 4 bases, with 9 bases between them. Germline V gene data show CDR1 as SGHDT and CDR2 as YYEEEE. The CDR3 consists of 14 residues. CDR3 DNA sequence: TGTGCCAGCAGCTTGCTCCAGCGAAATCAGCCCCAGCATTTT. Encoded protein: CASSLLQRNQPQHF. The complete variable domain, with remaining parts taken from reference TRBV5-6 and TRBJ1-5, reads DAGVTQSPTHLIKTRGQQVTLRCSPKSGHDTVSWYQQALGQGPQFIFQYYEEEERQRGNFPDRFSGHQFPNYSSELNVNALLLGDSALYLCASSLLQRNQPQHFGDGTRLSIL.